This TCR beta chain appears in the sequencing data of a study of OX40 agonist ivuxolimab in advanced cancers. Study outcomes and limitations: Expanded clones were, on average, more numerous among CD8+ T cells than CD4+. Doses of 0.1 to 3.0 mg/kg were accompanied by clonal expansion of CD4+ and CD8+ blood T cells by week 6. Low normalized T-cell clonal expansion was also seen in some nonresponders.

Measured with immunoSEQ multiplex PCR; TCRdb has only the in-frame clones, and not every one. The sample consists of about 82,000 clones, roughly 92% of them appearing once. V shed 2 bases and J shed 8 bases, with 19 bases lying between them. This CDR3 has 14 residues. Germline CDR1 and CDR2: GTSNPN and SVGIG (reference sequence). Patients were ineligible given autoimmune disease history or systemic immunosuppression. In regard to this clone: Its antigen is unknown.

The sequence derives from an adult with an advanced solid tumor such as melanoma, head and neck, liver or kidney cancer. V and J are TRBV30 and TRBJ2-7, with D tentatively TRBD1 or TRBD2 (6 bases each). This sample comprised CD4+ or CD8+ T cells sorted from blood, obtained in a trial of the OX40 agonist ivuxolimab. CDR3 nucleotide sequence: TGTGCCTGGAGTAGTATGGGGGGCACACTCAAGCAGTACTTC. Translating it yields CAWSSMGGTLKQYF.